These 29 T cell receptor beta chains were sequenced from one sample in a study of T cells in Graves' hyperthyroidism and ophthalmopathy. From RNA transcripts, TCR beta CDR3 regions were amplified. First-round RT-PCR with HTBI primers amplified the TCR CDR3 region. TCRdb ran MiXCR on the multiplex PCR reads and lists one entry per CDR3 protein. This sample has roughly 40,000 distinct CDR3 sequences, with around 56% found just once. Source material: blood. These receptors all come from a man between 35 and 55 years old with Graves' ophthalmopathy.

Details on this clonotype: The junction departs from germline at one end; a sequencing error may be responsible. V is TRBV4-1 and J is TRBJ2-5; tentative D call: TRBD2 (5 bases). The length of the CDR3 is 15 residues. CDR1 MGHRA and CDR2 YSYEKL come from the germline V gene. The CDR3 sequence is CASGQGEGTWETQYF. The CDR3 DNA follows: TGCGCCAGCGGCCAAGGCGAGGGCACGTGGGAGACCCAGTACTTC.

The chain has TRBV28 and TRBJ2-7; D is perhaps TRBD1 (6 bases). Trimming left V 2 bases short and J 1 base short, with 12 bases between. This CDR3 region has 15 residues. Germline CDR1 reads MDHEN; CDR2 reads SYDVKM. The CDR3 nucleotides read TGTGCCAGCAGTTTAGGCAGGGGTAGGTCCTACGAGCAGTACTTC. Translation gives CASSLGRGRSYEQYF.

The J gene is TRBJ2-7, the V gene TRBV20-1, with D unclear. CDR3 length: 12 amino acids. Germline V CDR1 and CDR2: DFQATT, SNEGSKA (reference sequence). Deletions cut 6 bases from V and 4 bases from J, with 13 bases between. Here the CDR3 reads CSAQRTDYEQYF. The CDR3 region has the DNA TGCAGTGCCCAACGGACCGATTACGAGCAGTACTTC.

This clonotype qualifies as medium-sized. The chain joins TRBV20-1 to TRBJ2-7, with D possibly TRBD1 on 6 matching bases. V lost 7 bases to trimming and J lost 6 bases, with 19 bases between them. This CDR3 has 13 residues. Germline CDR1 is DFQATT and CDR2 is SNEGSKA (reference sequence). The CDR3, as DNA: TGCAGTGTAAGGCGCAGGGAAGGGGGCGAGCAGTACTTC. Translating gives CSVRRREGGEQYF.

The V and J genes are TRBV20-1 and TRBJ2-7, with 15 bases aligning to TRBD2. The CDR3 is made up of 15 amino acids. Germline V CDR1 and CDR2: DFQATT, SNEGSKA (reference sequence). With V trimmed by 6 bases and J by 4 bases, 7 bases remained unmatched. Here the CDR3 DNA reads TGCAGTGCCTACAGGACTAGCGGGAGGGCGTACGAGCAGTACTTC. Amino acids: CSAYRTSGRAYEQYF.

This chain links TRBV12-3 or TRBV12-4 with TRBJ2-7, with TRBD1 identical over 8 bases. Losses at the gene ends were 4 bases for V and 2 bases for J; bases not matched to a gene: 10. The CDR3 spans 16 residues. In DNA form, the CDR3 reads TGTGCCAGCAGTTACTCACCGGGACAGGAGGCCTACGAGCAGTACTTC. This encodes CASSYSPGQEAYEQYF.

This clonotype counts as medium-sized. The chain carries TRBV2 and TRBJ1-5; D is ambiguous. Germline CDR1 is SNHLY and CDR2 is FYNNEI. CDR3 length: 13 amino acids. Trimming pared 4 bases from V and 3 bases from J, leaving 7 bases between. CDR3 in amino acids: CASSGWDNQPQHF. The CDR3 nucleotides read TGTGCCAGCAGTGGGTGGGACAATCAGCCCCAGCATTTT.

The V and J genes are TRBV5-6 and TRBJ1-5, with unresolved D. V was clipped by 5 bases and J by 7 bases, with 13 bases between them. Germline V CDR1 and CDR2: SGHDT, YYEEEE. CDR3 length: 13 amino acids. The CDR3 sequence: CASRRLGGQPQHF. The CDR3 DNA is TGTGCCAGCAGACGACTAGGCGGGCAGCCCCAGCATTTT.

This clonotype was picked up many times. The chain uses TRBV6-6 and TRBJ1-5, with D unclear. The ends were cut back, 5 bases at V and 4 bases at J, with 6 bases in the middle. The CDR3 runs to 12 residues. Germline V CDR1 and CDR2: MNHNY, SVGAGI (reference sequence). CDR3 nucleotides: TGTGCCAGCAGTATCAGTAATCAGCCCCAGCATTTT. Protein product: CASSISNQPQHF.

This clonotype was detected many times. A read error may explain this, as a much larger clone is one base away. No conserved phenylalanine or tryptophan ends this CDR3, so it is likely a read error. The V gene is TRBV11-2, the J gene TRBJ2-2; D is uncertain. The V gene's germline CDR1 is SGHAT and CDR2 FQNNGV. The CDR3 sequence is 13 residues long. Trimming left V 2 bases short and J 7 bases short, with 8 bases between. CDR3: CASSLTTYGELFS. In nucleotides, the CDR3 is TGTGCCAGCAGCTTAACCACTTACGGGGAGCTGTTTTCT.

This clonotype was recorded at least ten times. V and J are TRBV6-6 and TRBJ2-3, with 10 bases identical to TRBD2. V lost 6 bases to trimming and J lost 1 base; unmatched junction nucleotides: 13. CDR1 is MNHNY, CDR2 SVGAGI, per germline (reference sequence). The CDR3 totals 18 residues. The chain's CDR3 is CASRESSGGSQGTDTQYF. The CDR3 DNA reads as TGTGCCAGCAGGGAATCTAGCGGGGGATCCCAGGGCACAGATACGCAGTATTTT.

The V call is TRBV19, the J call TRBJ1-1; 9 nucleotides agree with TRBD1. J gave up 3 bases and V 4 bases, and 6 bases lay outside the gene matches. CDR1 and CDR2 from the germline V gene are LNHDA and SQIVND (reference sequence). This CDR3 has 15 amino acids. DNA of the CDR3: TGTGCCAGTAGTACACAAACAGGGGGCTACACTGAAGCTTTCTTT. As protein: CASSTQTGGYTEAFF.

This sequence joins TRBV19 and TRBJ1-3; D not resolved. Trimming removed 5 bases at V and 0 bases at J, with 11 bases between. Germline V lookup: CDR1 LNHDA, CDR2 SQIVND (reference sequence). The CDR3 has 15 residues. The CDR3: CASSYQDPSGNTIYF. In DNA form, the CDR3 reads TGTGCCAGTAGTTACCAGGATCCCTCTGGAAACACCATATATTTT.

This clonotype was seen ten or more times. V and J are TRBV7-3 and TRBJ2-1; 11 bases match TRBD1. The J segment lost 5 bases and the V segment lost 1 base, leaving 10 bases of the junction unmatched. The V gene's germline CDR1 is SGHTA and CDR2 FQGTGA. The CDR3 is 18 residues long. Written as DNA, the CDR3 is TGTGCCAGCAGCTTAAGTCCTAATCCGGGACAGGGGGACAATGAGCAGTTCTTC. Translating gives CASSLSPNPGQGDNEQFF.

The chain combines TRBV9 with TRBJ2-3, with 11 bases matching TRBD2. Germline V gene sequence: CDR1 SGDLS, CDR2 YYNGEE. This CDR3 contains 16 residues. V was clipped by 0 bases and J by 0 bases; unmatched bases: 0. The CDR3 nucleotides read TGTGCCAGCAGCGTAGGGACTAGCGGGAGCACAGATACGCAGTATTTT. Protein: CASSVGTSGSTDTQYF.

The sample holds many counts of this clonotype. The chain is built from TRBV7-8 and TRBJ2-7; D assignment may be TRBD1 or TRBD2 (6 bases each). Trimming shortened V by 8 bases and J by 3 bases, and 26 bases separated the two germline ends. The V gene's germline CDR1 is SGHVS and CDR2 FQNEAQ. This CDR3 has 17 amino acids. This chain's CDR3 is CASLEVRAGIRGYEQYF. As DNA, the CDR3 is TGTGCCAGCTTAGAGGTTCGAGCGGGTATCAGGGGCTACGAGCAGTACTTC.

This chain uses TRBV29-1 with TRBJ1-5; 8 bases are shared with TRBD1. This CDR3 has 13 amino acids. CDR1 and CDR2 from the germline V gene are SQVTM and ANQGSEA. With V trimmed by 4 bases and J by 5 bases, 4 bases remained unmatched. The CDR3 here is CSVVEQGDQPQHF. As DNA, the CDR3 is TGCAGCGTTGTTGAACAGGGGGATCAGCCCCAGCATTTT.

This clonotype was recorded many times. In DNA, the CDR3 is TGCAGTGCTAGAGATGCAGGGCTTACCACTGAAGCTTTCTTT. This translates into CSARDAGLTTEAFF. The chain carries TRBV20-1 and TRBJ1-1; tentative D call: TRBD1 (5 bases). Germline loops: CDR1 DFQATT, CDR2 SNEGSKA (reference sequence). V lost 0 bases, J lost 4 bases, and 12 bases lay in between. The CDR3 covers 14 residues.

This clonotype was detected once. The genes are TRBV3-1 and TRBJ2-5; 7 bases match TRBD2. CDR1 and CDR2 from the germline V gene are LGHDT and YNNKEL (reference sequence). The CDR3 covers 16 residues. The V gene end was trimmed by 4 bases and the J gene end by 4 bases; junction bases not matched to a gene: 12. CDR3 residues: CASSPTSVLAGETQYF. Here the CDR3 DNA reads TGTGCCAGCAGCCCCACTTCTGTGTTAGCGGGAGAGACCCAGTACTTC.

Details on this clonotype: The CDR3 carries no conserved terminal phenylalanine or tryptophan, so it likely arises from a read error. The V gene is TRBV9, the J gene TRBJ2-7; D might be TRBD2 (6 bases). The germline V and J ends were trimmed by 3 bases and 9 bases, with 22 bases remaining between them. The CDR3 is 15 amino acids. The germline CDR1 and CDR2 sequences are SGDLS and YYNGEE. The CDR3 here is CASSATGDTIDVQYS. The CDR3 bases are TGTGCCAGCAGCGCAACGGGGGATACGATTGACGTGCAGTACTCC.

This clonotype was seen repeatedly, ten times or more. The chain recombines TRBV7-9 with TRBJ2-7, with D unresolved. The CDR3 is 13 amino acids. V was shortened by 5 bases and J by 4 bases, with 12 bases between the two germline ends. CDR1 SEHNR and CDR2 FQNEAQ come from the germline V gene (reference sequence). CDR3 in amino acids: CASSPTEYYEQYF. As DNA, the CDR3 is TGTGCCAGCAGCCCGACTGAGTATTACGAGCAGTACTTC.

This clonotype is medium-sized by share. The chain uses TRBV12-3 or TRBV12-4 and TRBJ2-7; unclear D gene. V was trimmed by 5 bases and J by 5 bases, leaving 16 bases between them. The CDR3 has 14 amino acids. The CDR3 DNA sequence: TGTGCCAGCAGTAAAGGTTTGGTTTCCCACGAGCAGTACTTC. This encodes CASSKGLVSHEQYF.

Many counts were recorded for this clonotype. The chain links TRBV5-1 to TRBJ2-2; perhaps D is TRBD1 or TRBD2 (5 bases each). Germline V gene data show CDR1 as SGHRS and CDR2 as YFSETQ. The CDR3 sequence is 14 residues long. Deletions cut 1 base from V and 5 bases from J, with 9 bases between. The chain's CDR3 is CASSLMRGTGELFF. The CDR3 DNA reads TGCGCCAGCAGCTTGATGAGGGGAACCGGGGAGCTGTTTTTT.

The chain is built from TRBV25-1 and TRBJ1-2; TRBD1 agrees at 9 bases. The CDR3 has 15 residues. The V gene's germline CDR1 is MGHDK and CDR2 SYGVNS. The CDR3 DNA sequence: TGTGCTAGGCGGCGATCGGGACAGGGAGGGGATGGCTACACCTTC. Translating gives CARRRSGQGGDGYTF.

By share of the sample, this clonotype is medium-sized (0.01 to 0.1%). The genes are TRBV7-8 and TRBJ2-7, with TRBD2 identical over 7 bases. From germline, CDR1 is SGHVS and CDR2 FQNEAQ. The CDR3 runs to 15 residues. Germline trimming cut 2 bases from V and 6 bases from J; bases unmatched to any gene: 10. The DNA of the CDR3 is TGTGCCAGCAGCTTATTCCGCGGACTAGTTCGCGAGCAGTACTTC. It translates to CASSLFRGLVREQYF.

The V and J genes are TRBV28 and TRBJ1-6, with TRBD1 matching over 8 bases. V shed 6 bases and J 7 bases; nucleotides not matched to a gene: 8. This CDR3 is 15 amino acids long. Per the germline V gene, CDR1 is MDHEN and CDR2 is SYDVKM. The CDR3 loop reads CASSMTGDTNSPLHF. In DNA form, the CDR3 reads TGTGCCAGCAGCATGACAGGGGACACAAATTCACCCCTCCACTTT.

V gene TRBV5-6 combines with J gene TRBJ2-1; D is perhaps TRBD2 (5 bases). The germline V gene has CDR1 SGHDT and CDR2 YYEEEE. The CDR3 contains 15 residues. The V and J ends lost 4 bases and 0 bases respectively, with 11 bases between them. DNA for the CDR3: TGTGCCAGCAGCCAGCTAGGGAGCTCCTACAATGAGCAGTTCTTC. It is translated as CASSQLGSSYNEQFF.

This rearrangement joins TRBV25-1 to TRBJ2-7; tentative D call: TRBD1 (5 bases). The CDR3 is made up of 11 amino acids. V was cut by 11 bases and J by 6 bases, with 14 bases left in between. In germline, CDR1 is MGHDK, CDR2 SYGVNS. CDR3 sequence: CAHPQGPEQYF. CDR3 nucleotides: TGTGCCCATCCGCAGGGCCCCGAGCAGTACTTC.

The chain links TRBV5-1 to TRBJ2-3, with 8 bases that match TRBD1. The germline CDR1 and CDR2 sequences are SGHRS and YFSETQ. This CDR3 comprises 16 residues. The junction had 8 bases not matched to a gene; V was cut back by 4 bases and J by 1 base. CDR3 sequence (DNA): TGCGCCAGCAGCCCGGGACAGGACGCACGCACAGATACGCAGTATTTT. It encodes CASSPGQDARTDTQYF. Full variable domain (rest looked up from reference TRBV5-1 and TRBJ2-3): KAGVTQTPRYLIKTRGQQVTLSCSPISGHRSVSWYQQTPGQGLQFLFEYFSETQRNKGNFPGRFSGRQFSNSRSEMNVSTLELGDSALYLCASSPGQDARTDTQYFGPGTRLTVL.